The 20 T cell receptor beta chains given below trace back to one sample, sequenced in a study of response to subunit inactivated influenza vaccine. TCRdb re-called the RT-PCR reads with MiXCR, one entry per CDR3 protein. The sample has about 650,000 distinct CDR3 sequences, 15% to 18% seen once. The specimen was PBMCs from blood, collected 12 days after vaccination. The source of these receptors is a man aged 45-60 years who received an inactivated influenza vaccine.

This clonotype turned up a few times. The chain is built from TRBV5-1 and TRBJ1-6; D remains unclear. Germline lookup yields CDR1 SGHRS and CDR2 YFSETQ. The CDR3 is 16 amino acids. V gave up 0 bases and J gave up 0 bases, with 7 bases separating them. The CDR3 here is CASSLGRSSYNSPLHF. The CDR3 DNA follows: TGCGCCAGCAGCTTGGGGCGTAGCTCCTATAATTCACCCCTCCACTTT.

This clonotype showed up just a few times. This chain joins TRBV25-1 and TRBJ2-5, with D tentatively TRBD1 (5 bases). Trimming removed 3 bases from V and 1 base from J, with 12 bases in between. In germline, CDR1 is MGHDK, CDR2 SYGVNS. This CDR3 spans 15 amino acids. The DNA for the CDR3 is TGTGCCAGCAGTGATATGGGGCAGTTCCAAGAGACCCAGTACTTC. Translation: CASSDMGQFQETQYF.

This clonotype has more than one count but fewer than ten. For the CDR3, the DNA is TGTGCCAGCAGTTACTCGCGGCTGGACTACTATGGCTACACCTTC. Its protein product is CASSYSRLDYYGYTF. The chain employs TRBV6-5 and TRBJ1-2; unclear D gene. This CDR3 is built from 15 residues. Germline assignment: CDR1 MNHEY and CDR2 SVGAGI. V was clipped by 0 bases and J by 3 bases, with 11 bases between them.

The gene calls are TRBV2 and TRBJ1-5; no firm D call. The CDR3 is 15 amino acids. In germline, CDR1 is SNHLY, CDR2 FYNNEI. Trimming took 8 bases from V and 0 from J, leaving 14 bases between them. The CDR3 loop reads CASRLDQISNQPQHF. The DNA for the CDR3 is TGTGCCAGCCGTTTAGACCAGATTAGCAATCAGCCCCAGCATTTT.

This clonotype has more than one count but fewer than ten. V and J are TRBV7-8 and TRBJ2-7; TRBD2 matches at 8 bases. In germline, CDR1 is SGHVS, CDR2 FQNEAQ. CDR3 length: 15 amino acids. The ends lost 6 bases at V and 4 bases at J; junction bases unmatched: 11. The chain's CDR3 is CASSRSHIAGYEQYF. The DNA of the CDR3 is TGTGCCAGCAGTCGTTCCCACATAGCGGGGTACGAGCAGTACTTC.

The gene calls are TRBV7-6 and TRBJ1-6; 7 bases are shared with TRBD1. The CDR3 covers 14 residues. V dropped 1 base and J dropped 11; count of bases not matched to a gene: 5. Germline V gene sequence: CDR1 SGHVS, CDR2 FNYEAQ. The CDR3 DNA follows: TGTGCCAGCAGCTTAGACAGGGGTTTCGCACCCCTCCACTTT. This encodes CASSLDRGFAPLHF.

DNA for the CDR3: TGTGCCAGCAGCGGGGACTGGGGACCTTCCTACGAGCAGTACTTC. Amino acid sequence: CASSGDWGPSYEQYF. The rearrangement joins TRBV5-4 to TRBJ2-7; D is possibly TRBD2 (6 bases). CDR1 is SGHNT and CDR2 is YYREEE in the germline V gene (reference sequence). V shed 4 bases and J shed 1 base, with 15 bases lying between them. The CDR3 has 15 amino acids.

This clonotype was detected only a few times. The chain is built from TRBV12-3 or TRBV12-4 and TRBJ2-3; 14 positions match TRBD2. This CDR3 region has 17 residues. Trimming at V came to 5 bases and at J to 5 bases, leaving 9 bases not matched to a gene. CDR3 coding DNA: TGTGCCAGCAGTAAATCCCCGGGACTAGCGGGAGAAGATACGCAGTATTTT. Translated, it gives CASSKSPGLAGEDTQYF.

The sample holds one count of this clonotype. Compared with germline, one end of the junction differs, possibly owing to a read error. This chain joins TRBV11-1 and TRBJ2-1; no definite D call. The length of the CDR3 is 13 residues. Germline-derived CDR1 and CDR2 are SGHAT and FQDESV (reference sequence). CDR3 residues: CASRGDKYTEQFF. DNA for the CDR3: TGTGCCAGCAGAGGCGACAAGTACACTGAGCAGTTCTTC.

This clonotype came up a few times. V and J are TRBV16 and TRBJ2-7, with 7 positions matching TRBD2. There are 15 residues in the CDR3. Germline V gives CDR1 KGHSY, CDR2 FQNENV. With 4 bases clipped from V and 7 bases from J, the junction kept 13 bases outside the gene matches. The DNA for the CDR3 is TGTGCCAGCAGCCGCGCGGCGGGAGTGAATGGGGAGCAGTACTTC. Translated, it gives CASSRAAGVNGEQYF.

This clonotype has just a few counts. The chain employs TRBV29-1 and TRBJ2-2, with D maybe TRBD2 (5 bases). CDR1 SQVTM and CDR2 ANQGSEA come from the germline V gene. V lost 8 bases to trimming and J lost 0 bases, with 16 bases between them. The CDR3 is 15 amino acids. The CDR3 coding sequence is TGCAGCCCGGGGTCCGGGTCGGCGAACACCGGGGAGCTGTTTTTT. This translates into CSPGSGSANTGELFF.

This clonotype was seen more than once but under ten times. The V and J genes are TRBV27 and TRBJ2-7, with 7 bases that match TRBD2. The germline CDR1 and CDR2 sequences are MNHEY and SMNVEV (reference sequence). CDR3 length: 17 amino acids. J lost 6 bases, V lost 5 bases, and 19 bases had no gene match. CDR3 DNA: TGTGCCAGCAGTCCGATGTTCGCCGGGACTACAAGGGGCGAGCAGTACTTC. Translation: CASSPMFAGTTRGEQYF.

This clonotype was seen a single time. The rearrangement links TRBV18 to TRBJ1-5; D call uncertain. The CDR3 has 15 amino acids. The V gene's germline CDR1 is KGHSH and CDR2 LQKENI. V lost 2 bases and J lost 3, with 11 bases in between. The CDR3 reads CASSPVAGNNQPQHF. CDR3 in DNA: TGTGCCAGCTCACCAGTTGCAGGTAACAATCAGCCCCAGCATTTT.

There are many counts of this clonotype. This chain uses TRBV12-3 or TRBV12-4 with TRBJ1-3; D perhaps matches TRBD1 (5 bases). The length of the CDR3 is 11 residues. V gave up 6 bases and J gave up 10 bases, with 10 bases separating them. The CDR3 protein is CASRGAPTIYF. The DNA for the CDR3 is TGTGCCAGCAGAGGGGCTCCAACCATATATTTT.

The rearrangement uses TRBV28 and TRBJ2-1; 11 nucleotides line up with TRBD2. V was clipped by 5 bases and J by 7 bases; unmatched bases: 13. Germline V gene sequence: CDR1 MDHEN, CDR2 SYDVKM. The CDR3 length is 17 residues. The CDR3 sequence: CASSTLTGLAALNEQFF. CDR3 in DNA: TGTGCCAGCAGTACCCTGACGGGACTAGCGGCTTTGAATGAGCAGTTCTTC.

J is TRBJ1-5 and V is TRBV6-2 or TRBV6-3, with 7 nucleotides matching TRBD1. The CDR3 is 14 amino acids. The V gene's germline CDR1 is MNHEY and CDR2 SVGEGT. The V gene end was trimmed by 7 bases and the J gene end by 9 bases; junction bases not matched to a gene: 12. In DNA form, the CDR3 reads TGTGCCAGCACCAAGTGGGGGCCAGGGGGGCCCCAGCATTTT. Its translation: CASTKWGPGGPQHF.

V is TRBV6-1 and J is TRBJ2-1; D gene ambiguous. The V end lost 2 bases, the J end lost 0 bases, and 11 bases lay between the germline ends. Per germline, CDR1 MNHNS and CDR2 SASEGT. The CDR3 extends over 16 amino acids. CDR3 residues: CASSERGRSSYNEQFF. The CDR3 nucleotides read TGTGCCAGCAGTGAAAGAGGCCGAAGCTCCTACAATGAGCAGTTCTTC.

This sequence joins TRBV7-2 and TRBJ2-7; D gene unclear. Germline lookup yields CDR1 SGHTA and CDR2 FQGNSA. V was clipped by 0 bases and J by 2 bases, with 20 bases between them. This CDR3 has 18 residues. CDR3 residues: CASSLAGSVQRMTYEQYF. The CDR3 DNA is TGTGCCAGCAGCTTAGCAGGTTCGGTACAAAGGATGACCTACGAGCAGTACTTC.

The CDR3 DNA reads TGTGCCAGCAGTTACAGCATAGGGGGCTTACGGAATGAGCAGTTCTTC. As protein: CASSYSIGGLRNEQFF. The chain recombines TRBV6-2 or TRBV6-3 with TRBJ2-1; 7 positions agree with TRBD1. Germline trimming cut 2 bases from V and 7 bases from J; bases unmatched to any gene: 11. Germline CDR1 is MNHEY and CDR2 is SVGEGT. The CDR3 is 16 residues long.

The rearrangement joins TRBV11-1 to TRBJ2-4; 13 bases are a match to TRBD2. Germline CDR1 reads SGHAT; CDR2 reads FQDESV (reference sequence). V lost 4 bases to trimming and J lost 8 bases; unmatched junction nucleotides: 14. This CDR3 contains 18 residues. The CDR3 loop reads CASSSIFGTSGESDIQYF. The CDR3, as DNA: TGTGCCAGCAGCTCAATATTCGGGACTAGCGGGGAATCGGACATTCAGTACTTC.